Below, 14 T cell receptor beta chains from the same sample are listed, as sequenced in a study of T cells in Graves' hyperthyroidism and ophthalmopathy. RNA transcripts were the template for amplifying TCR beta CDR3 regions. With the HTBI primer set, the TCR CDR3 went through a first round of RT-PCR. TCRdb independently ran MiXCR on the multiplex PCR reads; one entry per CDR3 protein. The sample includes hundreds of thousands of distinct CDR3 sequences, around 20% of them seen just once. Sequences were obtained from blood. The origin of the receptors is a man aged 35 to 55 with Graves' ophthalmopathy.

V usage is TRBV19 and J usage is TRBJ2-1; D is ambiguous. The V gene's germline CDR1 is LNHDA and CDR2 SQIVND (reference sequence). Trimming took 10 bases from V and 3 from J, leaving 10 bases between them. The CDR3 runs to 12 residues. The CDR3, as DNA: TGTGCCACTCGTCAAAGCTACAATGAGCAGTTCTTC. Amino acid sequence: CATRQSYNEQFF.

The genes are TRBV10-3 and TRBJ2-5, with 14 nucleotides matching TRBD2. Per germline, CDR1 ENHRY and CDR2 SYGVKD. This CDR3 region has 15 residues. J gave up 4 bases and V 7 bases, and 5 bases lay outside the gene matches. The DNA of the CDR3 is TGTGCCATCACCGGGACTAGCGGGAGTATAGAGACCCAGTACTTC. Translated, it gives CAITGTSGSIETQYF.

The V call is TRBV18, the J call TRBJ2-7, with D possibly being TRBD2 (6 bases). This CDR3 contains 16 residues. Trimming cost V 3 bases and J 0 bases, with 15 bases left between them. CDR1 KGHSH and CDR2 LQKENI come from the germline V gene. The DNA of the CDR3 is TGTGCCAGCTCACCGATGGGAAAGGAGGGCTCCTACGAGCAGTACTTC. It is translated as CASSPMGKEGSYEQYF.

The sample holds many counts of this clonotype. The rearrangement links TRBV11-1 to TRBJ2-3; 15 bases line up with TRBD2. The V and J ends lost 5 bases and 1 base, in that order; junction bases with no gene match: 7. The CDR3 loop spans 18 amino acids. Per germline, CDR1 SGHAT and CDR2 FQDESV (reference sequence). The CDR3 bases are TGTGCCAGCAGCGCGGGACTAGCGGGAGGCCGTCGCACAGATACGCAGTATTTT. It yields the protein CASSAGLAGGRRTDTQYF.

This chain uses TRBV12-3 or TRBV12-4 with TRBJ1-1, with D unclear. This CDR3 comprises 15 residues. V was shortened by 3 bases and J by 1 base, with 12 bases between the two germline ends. In DNA form, the CDR3 reads TGTGCCAGCAGTTTTGAGGTGGGATCGAACACTGAAGCTTTCTTT. This codes for CASSFEVGSNTEAFF.

The chain links TRBV19 to TRBJ1-5; D possibly corresponds to TRBD1 (6 bases). Germline V gene sequence: CDR1 LNHDA, CDR2 SQIVND (reference sequence). The ends were cut back, 3 bases at V and 3 bases at J, with 12 bases in the middle. The CDR3 contains 15 residues. In DNA form, the CDR3 reads TGTGCCAGTAGTATCCTTCAGGGGCCCAATCAGCCCCAGCATTTT. The encoded protein is CASSILQGPNQPQHF.

The V call is TRBV5-1, the J call TRBJ2-3; unclear D gene. Per germline, CDR1 SGHRS and CDR2 YFSETQ. The V gene lost 4 bases and the J gene lost 5 bases, with 14 bases spanning the gap. The CDR3 consists of 14 residues. CDR3 sequence reads: CASSLRITGDTQYF. Here the CDR3 DNA reads TGCGCCAGCAGCCTCCGGATCACTGGAGATACGCAGTATTTT.

This clonotype occurred many times. The J gene is TRBJ2-2, the V gene TRBV7-9; weak D call: TRBD2 (5 bases). Germline V lookup: CDR1 SEHNR, CDR2 FQNEAQ (reference sequence). Trimming removed 5 bases from V and 5 bases from J, with 12 bases in between. The CDR3 is 14 amino acids. DNA of the CDR3: TGTGCCAGCAGCCGGATGAGCGGAACCGGGGAGCTGTTTTTT. Translation gives CASSRMSGTGELFF.

This clonotype was seen a handful of times. V gene TRBV11-2 combines with J gene TRBJ2-7; a possible D gene is TRBD2 (6 bases). Trimming pared 5 bases from V and 2 bases from J, leaving 16 bases between. This CDR3 spans 15 amino acids. CDR1 SGHAT and CDR2 FQNNGV come from the germline V gene. The CDR3 region has the DNA TGTGCCAGCAGCCCCTCGGAGACTAGTGCCTACGAGCAGTACTTC. Translating gives CASSPSETSAYEQYF.

The CDR3 is CASTQGSIGGADTEAFF. The CDR3 coding sequence is TGTGCCAGTACCCAAGGGTCAATAGGCGGAGCGGACACTGAAGCTTTCTTT. This rearrangement joins TRBV19 to TRBJ1-1; D gene ambiguous. The CDR3 totals 17 residues. Trimming removed 7 bases at V and 3 bases at J, with 24 bases between. Germline CDR1 is LNHDA and CDR2 is SQIVND (reference sequence). The full variable domain, with the rest looked up from reference TRBV19 and TRBJ1-1, is DGGITQSPKYLFRKEGQNVTLSCEQNLNHDAMYWYRQDPGQGLRLIYYSQIVNDFQKGDIAEGYSVSREKKESFPLTVTSAQKNPTAFYLCASTQGSIGGADTEAFFGQGTRLTVV.

This clonotype was found many times. This chain links TRBV11-2 with TRBJ2-1; TRBD2 is a possible D gene (5 bases). Trimming pared 1 base from V and 2 bases from J, leaving 9 bases between. This CDR3 has 15 residues. The germline V gene has CDR1 SGHAT and CDR2 FQNNGV. In DNA, the CDR3 is TGTGCCAGCAGCTTAGCTACGGGAACCTACAATGAGCAGTTCTTC. Its translation: CASSLATGTYNEQFF.

This clonotype came up many times. The chain is built from TRBV27 and TRBJ2-7; TRBD2 matches 8 bases. The V gene end was trimmed by 4 bases and the J gene end by 0 bases; junction bases not matched to a gene: 8. The length of the CDR3 is 16 residues. CDR1 is MNHEY and CDR2 is SMNVEV in the germline V gene (reference sequence). In DNA, the CDR3 is TGTGCCAGCAGTTCCCGTAGCGGGATAACCTCCTACGAGCAGTACTTC. Encoded protein: CASSSRSGITSYEQYF.

The chain is built from TRBV2 and TRBJ2-4; TRBD1 agrees at 7 bases. CDR1 is SNHLY and CDR2 is FYNNEI in the germline V gene. The J segment lost 2 bases and the V segment lost 3 bases, leaving 7 bases of the junction unmatched. This CDR3 is built from 16 residues. CDR3 bases: TGTGCCAGCAGTGAGGTAGGGGGCGCGTCCAAAAACATTCAGTACTTC. As protein: CASSEVGGASKNIQYF.

This clonotype was detected ten times or more. This chain links TRBV3-1 with TRBJ1-6, with D perhaps matching TRBD1 (5 bases). With 4 bases removed from V and 7 bases from J, the gap between germline ends came to 23 bases. CDR3 length: 18 residues. Germline lookup yields CDR1 LGHDT and CDR2 YNNKEL (reference sequence). For the CDR3, the DNA is TGTGCCAGCAGCCTTCGCCGGGGCCGCCTACTATGGAATTCACCCCTCCACTTT. Amino acid sequence: CASSLRRGRLLWNSPLHF.